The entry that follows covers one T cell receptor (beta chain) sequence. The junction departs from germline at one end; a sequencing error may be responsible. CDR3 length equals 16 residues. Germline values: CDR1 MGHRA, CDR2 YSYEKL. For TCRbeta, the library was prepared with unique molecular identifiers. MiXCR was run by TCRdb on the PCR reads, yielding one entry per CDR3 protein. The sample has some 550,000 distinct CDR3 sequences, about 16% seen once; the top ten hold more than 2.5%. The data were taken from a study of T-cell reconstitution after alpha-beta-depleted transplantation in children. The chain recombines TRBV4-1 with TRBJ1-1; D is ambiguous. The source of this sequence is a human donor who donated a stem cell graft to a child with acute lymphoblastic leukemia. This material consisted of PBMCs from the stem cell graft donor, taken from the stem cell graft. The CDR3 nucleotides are TGCGCCAGCAGCGCCCCCCTTGGGGTCTCGAACACTGTAGCTTTCTTT. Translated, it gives CASSAPLGVSNTVAFF.